One sample yielded the 30 T cell receptor beta chains listed below, sequenced in a study of tumor-infiltrating lymphocytes in primary liver carcinoma. Priming with a constant-region primer yielded TCR beta cDNA from roughly 490 ng total RNA. The TCR beta library was amplified through three nested multiplex PCR rounds in a modified ARM-PCR procedure. Forward primers for TRBV1-TRBV30 and a C-beta reverse primer served the first two PCR rounds, at about 10 cycles each. TCRdb called the multiplex PCR reads again in MiXCR, with one record for every CDR3 protein. In the table there are about 350,000 distinct CDR3 sequences, less than 65% of which are singletons. Germline DNA was extracted too, while blood RNA derived from unsorted whole blood. The material sequenced was peripheral blood. These receptors were collected from a man aged 40-50 years with primary liver carcinoma and hepatitis B virus infection.

With regard to this clonotype: This may come from a read error, since a much larger clone is one base off. This chain joins TRBV5-5 and TRBJ2-1; 7 bases fit TRBD2. The CDR3 has 14 amino acids. J lost 4 bases, V lost 9 bases, and 10 bases had no gene match. CDR1 and CDR2 (germline): SGHKS, YYEKEE (reference sequence). The CDR3 reads CATSYSGVYNEQFF. The DNA of the CDR3 is TGTGCCACCAGTTACAGCGGGGTATACAATGAGCAGTTCTTC.

Worth noting for this clonotype: Given a much more abundant clone one base away, this may be a read error. The V gene is TRBV5-4, the J gene TRBJ2-1; D possibly corresponds to TRBD2 (5 bases). Germline values: CDR1 SGHNT, CDR2 YYREEE (reference sequence). This CDR3 is built from 14 residues. Trimming removed 6 bases at V and 6 bases at J, with 16 bases between. The CDR3, as DNA: TGTGCCAGCAACCCCGAGACTAACTCCAATGAGCAGTTCTTC. Amino acids: CASNPETNSNEQFF. The variable domain in full, with the rest retrieved from reference TRBV5-4 and TRBJ2-1, is ETGVTQSPTHLIKTRGQQVTLRCSSQSGHNTVSWYQQALGQGPQFIFQYYREEENGRGNFPPRFSGLQFPNYSSELNVNALELDDSALYLCASNPETNSNEQFFGPGTRLTVL.

This clonotype was seen at least ten times. This rearrangement joins TRBV4-1 to TRBJ2-7; possible D gene TRBD2, 5 bases. V was cut by 6 bases and J by 1 base, with 13 bases left in between. CDR1 MGHRA and CDR2 YSYEKL come from the germline V gene. The length of the CDR3 is 14 residues. The CDR3 region is CASSFAGGSYEQYF. CDR3 DNA: TGCGCCAGCAGTTTTGCGGGCGGGTCCTACGAGCAGTACTTC.

This clonotype was seen many times. V usage is TRBV11-3 and J usage is TRBJ2-2; no clear D. Germline V lookup: CDR1 SGHNT, CDR2 YENEEA. V shed 2 bases and J shed 3 bases, with 4 bases lying between them. The CDR3 contains 13 residues. DNA for the CDR3: TGTGCCAGCAGCTTATGGGACACCGGGGAGCTGTTTTTT. Protein product: CASSLWDTGELFF.

The J gene is TRBJ2-1, the V gene TRBV7-9; D call uncertain. The J call could be wrong; TRBJ2-7 is a better fit for the DNA end. The CDR3 length is 14 residues. Looked up from germline, CDR1 is SEHNR and CDR2 is FQNEAQ (reference sequence). DNA of the CDR3: TGTGCCAGCAGCTCAGGAGACTCGATCAATGAGCAGTACTTC. It codes for CASSSGDSINEQYF.

The chain carries TRBV28 and TRBJ1-5; 8 nucleotides match TRBD1. J lost 6 bases, V lost 10 bases, and 8 bases had no gene match. Germline lookup yields CDR1 MDHEN and CDR2 SYDVKM. The CDR3 is made up of 13 amino acids. The CDR3 bases are TGTGCCACCCGAGACAGGGGCGGTCAGCCCCAGCATTTT. Protein: CATRDRGGQPQHF.

With respect to this clonotype: Since a much larger clone is just one base distant, this may be a read error. The chain links TRBV6-2 or TRBV6-3 to TRBJ1-1; D uncertain. From germline, CDR1 is MNHEY and CDR2 SVGEGT. The CDR3 sequence is 14 residues long. The V end was cut by 2 bases, the J end by 7 bases, with 14 bases between. The CDR3 coding sequence is TGTGCCAGCAGTTACACCAAGCCTGGTGGTGAAGCTTTCTTT. Amino acids: CASSYTKPGGEAFF.

Remarks on this clonotype: This CDR3 is missing its conserved last phenylalanine or tryptophan, likely due to a read error. It is unclear where the CDR3 begins or ends on the DNA, so no DNA is shown, and the CDR3 is as TCRdb lists it. The chain's CDR3 is CASSFGTGAYEQYY. V and J are TRBV11-2 and TRBJ2-7; TRBD2 is taken as the D call from the table, unchecked against the DNA. Termini included, the CDR3 measures 14 amino acids. Germline V lookup: CDR1 SGHAT, CDR2 FQNNGV.

As for this clonotype: Given a much more abundant clone one base away, this may be a read error. The V and J genes are TRBV4-1 and TRBJ2-5, with TRBD2 matching over 10 bases. This CDR3 contains 20 residues. The germline V gene has CDR1 MGHRA and CDR2 YSYEKL. The chain's CDR3 is CARSQDSGGSGRAYVETQYF. CDR3 bases: TGCGCCAGGAGCCAAGATTCGGGGGGAAGCGGGAGGGCCTATGTAGAGACCCAGTACTTC.

This clonotype came up a few times. A much larger clone differs from this one at a single base, so this may be a read error. The CDR3 end shows no conserved phenylalanine or tryptophan, and so a read error is likely. The chain combines TRBV29-1 with TRBJ2-7, with D possibly TRBD1 on 6 matching bases. Per the germline V gene, CDR1 is SQVTM and CDR2 is ANQGSEA. This CDR3 is 12 amino acids long. The V end was cut by 7 bases, the J end by 3 bases, with 13 bases between. The CDR3 DNA is TGCAGCGCCACAGGGTACTTCTACGAGCAGTACTCC. It is translated as CSATGYFYEQYS.

Of note for this clonotype: A read error is possible here, since a much larger clone lies one base away. The chain links TRBV6-1 to TRBJ1-5; D unresolved. The CDR3 runs 16 residues. The germline V gene encodes CDR1 MNHNS and CDR2 SASEGT. Trimming removed 1 base at V and 3 bases at J, with 13 bases between. The CDR3 here is CASSEGVGMANQPQHF. CDR3 bases: TGTGCCAGCAGTGAAGGGGTGGGGATGGCCAATCAGCCCCAGCATTTT.

With respect to this clonotype: Being one base from a much bigger clone, this may be a read error. The chain recombines TRBV6-1 with TRBJ2-6; tentative D call: TRBD2 (5 bases). This CDR3 is 14 amino acids long. Germline V lookup: CDR1 MNHNS, CDR2 SASEGT. CDR3 bases: TGTGACAGCAGTGAGGGTGCCGGGGCCAACGTCCTGACTTTC. Protein sequence: CDSSEGAGANVLTF.

The rearrangement links TRBV29-1 to TRBJ2-5; D possibly corresponds to TRBD1 (6 bases). V was pared by 2 bases and J by 5 bases, with 12 bases between. The CDR3 is made up of 13 amino acids. Germline loops: CDR1 SQVTM, CDR2 ANQGSEA. CDR3 in amino acids: CSVERDMVETQYF. CDR3 DNA sequence: TGCAGCGTTGAAAGGGACATGGTTGAGACCCAGTACTTC.

The chain uses TRBV5-1 and TRBJ1-6, with D unclear. The germline V gene has CDR1 SGHRS and CDR2 YFSETQ. V shed 2 bases and J shed 6 bases, with 6 bases lying between them. This CDR3 contains 13 residues. CDR3 residues: CASSFEGNSPLHF. The CDR3 DNA reads as TGCGCCAGCAGCTTTGAGGGTAATTCACCCCTCCACTTT.

This clonotype has a count of ten or more. This chain links TRBV11-2 with TRBJ2-1; TRBD2 aligns across 14 bases. The CDR3 sequence is 17 residues long. The V gene end was trimmed by 7 bases and the J gene end by 7 bases; junction bases not matched to a gene: 12. The V gene's germline CDR1 is SGHAT and CDR2 FQNNGV. CDR3 amino acids: CASTGTSGSSEMNEQFF. The CDR3 DNA follows: TGTGCCAGCACCGGGACTAGCGGGAGTTCTGAGATGAATGAGCAGTTCTTC.

In its sample, this clonotype was seen once. Germline is not matched at one junction end, which may reflect a read error. V is TRBV6-6 and J is TRBJ1-1, with TRBD1 identical over 9 bases. CDR1 and CDR2 (germline): MNHNY, SVGAGI (reference sequence). The CDR3 is 14 amino acids. CDR3 sequence (DNA): TGTGCCAGCAGCGTACAGGGGGCGCGTACTGAAACTTTCTTT. As protein: CASSVQGARTETFF.

Comments on this clonotype: The junction differs from germline at one of its ends, possibly a read error. The rearrangement links TRBV12-3 or TRBV12-4 to TRBJ1-6; D ambiguous. The CDR3 contains 12 residues. DNA of the CDR3: TGTGCCAGCAGTTTGTATAATTCACACCTCCACTTC. Translating it yields CASSLYNSHLHF.

This chain connects TRBV10-3 to TRBJ2-1; tentatively, D is TRBD1 (5 bases). Trimming left V 3 bases short and J 5 bases short, with 11 bases between. Germline CDR1 is ENHRY and CDR2 is SYGVKD. The CDR3 spans 14 residues. This CDR3 reads CAISDNDRNNEQFF. CDR3 sequence (DNA): TGTGCCATCAGTGACAACGACAGAAACAATGAGCAGTTCTTC.

Concerning this clonotype: The junction departs from germline at one end; a sequencing error may be responsible. The rearrangement uses TRBV11-2 and TRBJ2-6, with 8 positions matching TRBD1. The CDR3 sequence is 15 residues long. Germline values: CDR1 SGHAT, CDR2 FQNNGV. DNA for the CDR3: TGTGCCAGCAGCTTGGACAGGGTTGGGACCAACGTCCTGACTTTC. Protein: CASSLDRVGTNVLTF.

Remarks on this clonotype: A read error may explain this, as a much larger clone is one base away. The genes are TRBV7-9 and TRBJ2-2; D is uncertain. CDR3 size: 17 residues. CDR1 is SEHNR, CDR2 FQNEAQ, per germline (reference sequence). The CDR3 spells CASSLGSPRAKTGELFF. CDR3 nucleotide sequence: TGTGCCAGCAGCTTAGGCTCCCCCCGGGCGAAGACCGGGGAGCTGTTTTTT.

On this clonotype: This may be a read error, as it is one base from a much larger clone. The chain links TRBV29-1 to TRBJ2-2; maybe TRBD2 (5 bases). Germline CDR1 reads SQVTM; CDR2 reads ANQGSEA. This CDR3 region has 14 residues. CDR3 region: CSVDGGISTGDLFF. CDR3 nucleotide sequence: TGCAGCGTTGACGGCGGAATCTCCACCGGGGATCTGTTTTTT.

This clonotype was seen at least ten times. V gene TRBV4-2 combines with J gene TRBJ1-5, with a tentative D call TRBD1 (5 bases). This CDR3 spans 17 amino acids. Trimming removed 0 bases from V and 7 bases from J, with 19 bases in between. Germline V gene lookup returns CDR1 LGHNA and CDR2 YNFKEQ. CDR3 sequence reads: CASSQDLRWGLKQPQHF. The CDR3 nucleotides are TGTGCCAGCAGCCAAGATCTAAGGTGGGGCTTAAAGCAGCCCCAGCATTTT.

This clonotype was counted many times. The chain combines TRBV11-2 with TRBJ2-1; 11 nucleotides match TRBD2. Trimming cost V 4 bases and J 4 bases; bases outside gene matches: 12. CDR1 and CDR2 (germline): SGHAT, FQNNGV. The length of the CDR3 is 18 residues. The CDR3 DNA reads TGTGCCAGCAGCTCGGGACTAGCGGCCTGGCCCCTTTACAATGAGCAGTTCTTC. Translation gives CASSSGLAAWPLYNEQFF.

This clonotype was counted at least ten times. The CDR3 DNA reads as TGTGCCATCAGGGACGGTACCTCGGGGCGAGCCAATGAGCAGTTCTTC. Protein sequence: CAIRDGTSGRANEQFF. The J gene is TRBJ2-1, the V gene TRBV10-3; possibly TRBD1 or TRBD2 for D (5 bases each). The CDR3 spans 16 residues. The ends were cut back, 6 bases at V and 6 bases at J, with 21 bases in the middle. The germline V gene encodes CDR1 ENHRY and CDR2 SYGVKD.

About this clonotype itself: As the CDR3 is not closed by the conserved phenylalanine or tryptophan, this likely results from a read error. The V call is TRBV12-3 or TRBV12-4, the J call TRBJ2-2; the D is unclear. The V end lost 7 bases, the J end lost 5 bases, and 5 bases lay between the germline ends. This CDR3 spans 11 amino acids. The CDR3 sequence: CASTRTGELFS. The CDR3 nucleotides are TGTGCCAGCACCCGAACCGGGGAGCTGTTTTCT.

In the case of this clonotype: The junction and the germline gene differ at one end; a read error may be behind it. This chain joins TRBV11-2 and TRBJ1-1; D gene ambiguous. CDR1 and CDR2 from the germline V gene are SGHAT and FQNNGV. The CDR3 spans 15 residues. The CDR3 loop reads CASSLAAGRNTDAFF. The CDR3 DNA reads TGTGCCAGCAGCTTAGCGGCAGGCAGGAACACTGATGCTTTCTTC.

The CDR3 bases are TGTGCCAGCAGCCGAGGACAGGGGAACACTAATGCTTTCTTT. Translation: CASSRGQGNTNAFF. This rearrangement joins TRBV11-2 to TRBJ1-1; 9 nucleotides match TRBD1. This CDR3 has 14 amino acids. Germline V gene lookup returns CDR1 SGHAT and CDR2 FQNNGV. J gave up 11 bases and V 5 bases, and 12 bases lay outside the gene matches.

On this clonotype itself: Sequence at one end of the junction differs from germline and may be a read error. The genes are TRBV6-1 and TRBJ2-7, with unresolved D. The CDR3 is 12 amino acids. The germline V gene has CDR1 MNHNS and CDR2 SASEGT. The CDR3 reads CPSRSANYEQYF. The CDR3 bases are TGTCCCAGCAGGTCAGCTAACTACGAGCAGTACTTC.

Worth noting for this clonotype: A much larger clone differs by one base, so this may be a read error. This chain connects TRBV12-3 or TRBV12-4 to TRBJ2-5, with D possibly matching TRBD1 (5 bases). V lost 6 bases to trimming and J lost 6 bases, with 11 bases between them. The CDR3 is made up of 12 amino acids. CDR3 amino acids: CASRQARKTQYF. The DNA of the CDR3 is TGTGCCAGCAGACAGGCGCGAAAGACCCAGTACTTC.

This clonotype came up many times. The chain is built from TRBV12-3 or TRBV12-4 and TRBJ2-5; weak D call: TRBD1 (6 bases). The ends were cut back, 5 bases at V and 2 bases at J, with 12 bases in the middle. There are 14 residues in the CDR3. The CDR3 nucleotides read TGTGCCAGCAGTCGACAGGAGACACAAGAGACCCAGTACTTC. It translates to CASSRQETQETQYF.